The clone carrying this T cell receptor beta chain was seen a handful of times. The data are from a study of blood T cell repertoires in COVID-19. For the study at large: PBMCs, B-cell-depleted T cells, or T cells were the source of the cDNA or gDNA that made up the material.

The ends were cut back, 8 bases at V and 7 bases at J, with 17 bases in the middle. The germline V gene has CDR1 MNHNY and CDR2 SVGAGI (reference sequence). The CDR3 loop spans 13 amino acids. Generated by immunoSEQ multiplex PCR, the TCRdb table keeps only in-frame clones and is missing some. Among 200,000 to 250,000 clones listed, around 86% were seen once. Seattle's cohort entered during active infection and was followed longitudinally. The source material was peripheral blood. The clonotype was recovered from a woman aged 80 or over with COVID-19, enrolled during active disease. The chain uses TRBV6-6 and TRBJ1-2; D is unclear. DNA for the CDR3: TGTGCCAGCTTCGGAGGGCCACAGAGTGGCTACACCTTC. Its translation: CASFGGPQSGYTF.